One and the same sample provided the 23 T cell receptor beta chains below, sequenced in a study of blood T cells in healthy people across ages. The authors ran a second PCR of about 6 to 11 cycles using a sample-barcoded 5' primer and a J-beta primer mix. Using its own MiXCR run on the 5' RACE reads, TCRdb lists one record per CDR3 protein. The sample has roughly 1.4 million distinct CDR3 sequences, 55% to 75% seen once. The sample was blood. The source is a man younger than 30 in good health.

This chain uses TRBV10-3 with TRBJ2-3; 8 bases line up with TRBD2. The CDR3 runs to 12 residues. CDR1 ENHRY and CDR2 SYGVKD come from the germline V gene. Losses at the gene ends were 11 bases for V and 6 bases for J; bases not matched to a gene: 7. CDR3 sequence (DNA): TGTGCCTCGAGGACTAGCTTGGATACGCAGTATTTT. Protein product: CASRTSLDTQYF.

This chain joins TRBV6-1 and TRBJ1-1; tentative D call: TRBD1 (5 bases). V was cut by 2 bases and J by 6 bases, with 7 bases left in between. The CDR3 totals 12 residues. Germline V CDR1 and CDR2: MNHNS, SASEGT. The CDR3 DNA reads as TGTGCCAGCAGTGAAAAGACAGCTGAAGCTTTCTTT. Protein sequence: CASSEKTAEAFF.

This chain uses TRBV9 with TRBJ2-3, with 10 positions matching TRBD2. V was clipped by 3 bases and J by 2 bases; unmatched bases: 9. This CDR3 comprises 17 residues. Germline values: CDR1 SGDLS, CDR2 YYNGEE. The CDR3 reads CASSALAGLALTDTQYF. The CDR3 DNA sequence: TGTGCCAGCAGCGCCTTAGCGGGACTAGCGCTCACAGATACGCAGTATTTT.

The chain links TRBV7-2 to TRBJ2-5; tentative D call: TRBD2 (7 bases). V gave up 4 bases and J gave up 1 base, with 13 bases separating them. CDR3 length: 15 residues. Looked up from germline, CDR1 is SGHTA and CDR2 is FQGNSA. The CDR3 nucleotides are TGTGCCAGCAGCTCGATCCGGGGGGCCCAAGAGACCCAGTACTTC. Translating gives CASSSIRGAQETQYF.

The genes are TRBV6-5 and TRBJ2-4; D ambiguous. The CDR3 totals 13 residues. The germline gives CDR1 MNHEY, CDR2 SVGAGI. V was shortened by 0 bases and J by 13 bases, with 13 bases between the two germline ends. The CDR3 protein is CASSYSNQPRQYF. The CDR3 DNA reads TGTGCCAGCAGTTACTCGAATCAGCCGAGGCAGTACTTC.

This chain connects TRBV5-8 to TRBJ1-2; 7 positions match TRBD1. V gave up 4 bases and J gave up 1 base; unmatched junction bases: 10. CDR1 is SGHTS and CDR2 is YDEGEE in the germline V gene. This CDR3 region has 16 residues. Written as DNA, the CDR3 is TGTGCCAGCAGCACGGACAGGCAAGGCCGTAACTATGGCTACACCTTC. It specifies CASSTDRQGRNYGYTF. The full variable domain, rest sourced from reference TRBV5-8 and TRBJ1-2, is EAGVTQSPTHLIKTRGQQATLRCSPISGHTSVYWYQQALGLGLQFLLWYDEGEERNRGNFPPRFSGRQFPNYSSELNVNALELEDSALYLCASSTDRQGRNYGYTFGSGTRLTVV.

The chain uses TRBV12-3 or TRBV12-4 and TRBJ1-5, with unresolved D. This CDR3 region has 15 residues. The V end lost 5 bases, the J end lost 4 bases, and 15 bases lay between the germline ends. The CDR3 coding sequence is TGTGCCAGCAGTCCCCCAGGCGGAACAAATCAGCCCCAGCATTTT. This sequence encodes CASSPPGGTNQPQHF.

CDR3 region: CASSWRTGGYPSYEQYF. The CDR3 coding sequence is TGTGCCAGCAGCTGGCGTACAGGGGGCTATCCTTCCTACGAGCAGTACTTC. This chain uses TRBV7-2 with TRBJ2-7, with 9 nucleotides matching TRBD1. J gave up 1 base and V 4 bases, and 11 bases lay outside the gene matches. CDR1 and CDR2 (germline): SGHTA, FQGNSA. This CDR3 region has 17 residues.

This clonotype has more than one count but fewer than ten. The chain is built from TRBV6-1 and TRBJ1-2; D is undetermined. Trimming took 2 bases from V and 4 from J, leaving 11 bases between them. The CDR3 runs 14 residues. CDR1 is MNHNS, CDR2 SASEGT, per germline. The CDR3 DNA sequence: TGTGCCAGCAGTGAACGGTCGACGGCCTATGGCTACACCTTC. Encoded protein: CASSERSTAYGYTF.

This clonotype was found a few times. The chain couples TRBV2 to TRBJ2-3; 10 nucleotides match TRBD2. Germline V CDR1 and CDR2: SNHLY, FYNNEI. CDR3 length equals 15 residues. Germline trimming cut 6 bases from V and 2 bases from J; bases unmatched to any gene: 5. CDR3 in DNA: TGTGCCAGCAGGCCTAGCGGGAGTTACACAGATACGCAGTATTTT. The encoded protein is CASRPSGSYTDTQYF.

This clonotype was seen a handful of times. V is TRBV20-1 and J is TRBJ2-7; either TRBD1 or TRBD2 may fit D (7 bases each). CDR3 length equals 15 residues. V dropped 2 bases and J dropped 4 bases, with 18 bases sitting between them. The germline V gene has CDR1 DFQATT and CDR2 SNEGSKA (reference sequence). The CDR3 reads CSARRAQGGNYEQYF. Here the CDR3 DNA reads TGCAGTGCTAGAAGGGCCCAGGGGGGGAATTACGAGCAGTACTTC.

The chain carries TRBV18 and TRBJ2-7; D unclear. The CDR3 spans 14 residues. V was cut by 2 bases and J by 2 bases, with 10 bases left in between. The V gene's germline CDR1 is KGHSH and CDR2 LQKENI. The CDR3 loop is CASSPDASTYEQYF. The CDR3 DNA reads TGTGCCAGCTCACCAGACGCCAGTACCTACGAGCAGTACTTC.

The rearrangement joins TRBV29-1 to TRBJ1-2; tentatively, D is TRBD1 (6 bases). V was cut by 4 bases and J by 7 bases, with 22 bases left in between. Germline V gene sequence: CDR1 SQVTM, CDR2 ANQGSEA. The CDR3 loop spans 15 amino acids. The CDR3: CSVAGAQGYWFGYTF. The CDR3, as DNA: TGCAGCGTTGCGGGGGCCCAAGGCTATTGGTTTGGCTACACCTTC.

V is TRBV6-1 and J is TRBJ1-6; a weak D match, TRBD1 (6 bases). Germline CDR1 MNHNS, CDR2 SASEGT. Trimming removed 6 bases at V and 10 bases at J, with 16 bases between. This CDR3 spans 14 amino acids. The CDR3 nucleotides read TGTGCCAGCAGCCCGACAGGTCCAGGATCACCCCTCCACTTT. It yields the protein CASSPTGPGSPLHF.

The rearrangement links TRBV20-1 to TRBJ1-6; 7 bases fit TRBD1. The trim removed 5 bases at V and 7 bases at J, leaving 11 bases unmatched. Germline V lookup: CDR1 DFQATT, CDR2 SNEGSKA (reference sequence). This CDR3 contains 15 residues. The CDR3 coding sequence is TGCAGTGCTCCCGACTCCGGGACAGTAAATTCACCCCTCCACTTT. Amino acid sequence: CSAPDSGTVNSPLHF.

In its sample, this clonotype was seen a few times. V is TRBV27 and J is TRBJ2-5, with TRBD2 matching over 9 bases. J lost 3 bases, V lost 5 bases, and 7 bases had no gene match. CDR3 length: 15 amino acids. Germline-derived CDR1 and CDR2 are MNHEY and SMNVEV (reference sequence). CDR3 in DNA: TGTGCCAGCAGTCCCGCGGGAGGGAGTAAAGAGACCCAGTACTTC. Translation: CASSPAGGSKETQYF.

For the CDR3, the DNA is TGTGCCATCAACAGCGGGACAGGGCGGGATGGCTACACCTTC. This codes for CAINSGTGRDGYTF. J is TRBJ1-2 and V is TRBV10-3; 9 bases align to TRBD1. Germline V gene lookup returns CDR1 ENHRY and CDR2 SYGVKD. This CDR3 comprises 14 residues. J was trimmed by 6 bases and V by 7 bases; bases with no gene match: 9.

This clonotype has more than one count but fewer than ten. This chain uses TRBV15 with TRBJ2-1; 12 bases map to TRBD2. J lost 6 bases, V lost 1 base, and 1 base had no gene match. The CDR3 extends over 15 amino acids. Germline CDR1 reads LNHNV; CDR2 reads YYDKDF (reference sequence). In nucleotides, the CDR3 is TGTGCCACCAGCAGAGTGACTAGCGGGGGCAATGAGCAGTTCTTC. It translates to CATSRVTSGGNEQFF.

This clonotype was detected only a few times. The gene calls are TRBV15 and TRBJ2-7, with D unclear. CDR3 length equals 14 residues. Germline V gives CDR1 LNHNV, CDR2 YYDKDF (reference sequence). Trimming shortened V by 4 bases and J by 2 bases, and 12 bases separated the two germline ends. This chain's CDR3 is CATSNNVLPYEQYF. The CDR3 bases are TGTGCCACCAGCAATAACGTTCTTCCCTACGAGCAGTACTTC. Supplemented by reference TRBV15 and TRBJ2-7, the full variable domain reads DAMVIQNPRYQVTQFGKPVTLSCSQTLNHNVMYWYQQKSSQAPKLLFHYYDKDFNNEADTPDNFQSRRPNTSFCFLDIRSPGLGDTAMYLCATSNNVLPYEQYFGPGTRLTVT.

This clonotype was picked up a small number of times. The V and J genes are TRBV12-3 or TRBV12-4 and TRBJ2-5; D is unclear. V lost 0 bases, J lost 3 bases, and 11 bases lay in between. The CDR3 contains 15 residues. The DNA for the CDR3 is TGTGCCAGCAGTTTAGCGCTTGCAGAGGAAGAGACCCAGTACTTC. It encodes CASSLALAEEETQYF.

This rearrangement joins TRBV12-3 or TRBV12-4 to TRBJ2-2, with no clear D. The CDR3 spans 13 residues. Deletions cut 7 bases from V and 5 bases from J, with 11 bases between. CDR3 sequence reads: CASTLTRTGELFF. CDR3 coding DNA: TGTGCCAGCACCTTGACAAGAACCGGGGAGCTGTTTTTT.

The CDR3 loop is CASSRPGQVFEDTQYF. CDR3 in DNA: TGCGCCAGCAGTCGACCGGGACAGGTATTTGAAGATACGCAGTATTTT. This chain joins TRBV4-1 and TRBJ2-3; 8 bases match TRBD1. This CDR3 spans 16 amino acids. The germline V gene has CDR1 MGHRA and CDR2 YSYEKL. V shed 6 bases, J shed 5 bases, and the junction held 13 bases outside the gene matches.

With regard to this clonotype: The junction shows a germline mismatch at one end, possibly a read error. The chain links TRBV20-1 to TRBJ2-5; TRBD2 might be the D (6 bases). The CDR3 loop spans 14 amino acids. CDR1 and CDR2 from the germline V gene are DFQATT and SNEGSKA (reference sequence). The CDR3 loop reads CSARGETGGEAQYF. CDR3 DNA: TGCAGTGCTAGGGGCGAAACCGGGGGAGAGGCCCAGTACTTC.